This T cell receptor (beta chain) was identified during a study of shared clonotypes between healthy human individuals. Genomic DNA per cell subset filled all wells of several immunoSEQ plates. Assay used: immunoSEQ multiplex PCR; TCRdb lists only in-frame clones, some missing. Of about 1,800,000 clones listed, over 85% are singletons. Germline V lookup: CDR1 MNHEY, CDR2 SMNVEV (reference sequence). CDR3 length: 16 amino acids. With V trimmed by 2 bases and J by 5 bases, 9 bases remained unmatched. The naive CD8 subset, CD45RO-negative cells positively selected for CCR7, excluded terminally differentiated effector memory CD45RA+ cells.

The V call is TRBV27, the J call TRBJ2-7; 10 bases are a match to TRBD1. The origin of this receptor is a man between 18 and 35 years old in good health. The source material was naive CD8+ T cells sorted from blood. The CDR3 nucleotides are TGTGCCAGCAGTTTAATATTGGGGACAGGGGTAAACGAGCAGTACTTC. Protein: CASSLILGTGVNEQYF.